The rows below give T cell receptor beta chains drawn from one sample of a study of T cell responses to AZD1222 COVID-19 vaccine. TCRdb's table, derived via immunoSEQ multiplex PCR, lists solely in-frame clones and lacks some. The sample has some 140,000 clones; 65% to 90% are singletons. The sequencing used peripheral blood, collected 28 days after the second dose of the MenACWY control vaccine. The receptors shown here come from an adult who received the MenACWY meningococcal vaccine as a control. The CDR3 runs from the conserved cysteine through the conserved F or W. Fields, in order: clone size, J gene, D gene, V gene, CDR3 protein, CDR3 DNA. The D gene is left open where the match is weak. For some rows the clone size is stated as once, few or many, or as a class when expanded; others skip it.

NA | TRBJ2-7 | TRBD2 | TRBV4-1 | CASSQDLAGVSVEQYF | TGCGCCAGCAGCCAAGACCTAGCGGGAGTCTCCGTGGAGCAGTACTTC
NA | TRBJ1-4 | NA | TRBV27 | CASSLRSTNEKLFF | TGTGCCAGCAGTTTACGGTCAACTAATGAAAAACTGTTTTTT
once | TRBJ1-1 | NA | TRBV24-1 | CATSDLKNTEAFF | TGTGCCACCAGTGATTTGAAGAACACTGAAGCTTTCTTT
NA | TRBJ1-2 | NA | TRBV4-1 | CASSPSTGRPGYTF | TGCGCCAGCAGCCCATCGACCGGACGGCCCGGCTACACCTTC
once | TRBJ1-1 | NA | TRBV20-1 | CSASKSNFNTEAFF | TGCAGTGCTAGTAAATCAAACTTTAACACTGAAGCTTTCTTT
once | TRBJ2-1 | TRBD2 | TRBV3-1/TRBV3-2 | CASSLDGTSVGNEQFF | TGTGCCAGCAGCCTAGACGGGACTAGCGTCGGGAATGAGCAGTTCTTC
once | TRBJ2-6 | NA | TRBV29-1 | CSVGSGANVLTF | TGCAGCGTTGGCTCTGGGGCCAACGTCCTGACTTTC
NA | TRBJ1-1 | NA | TRBV25-1 | CASSEVRKGLNTEAFF | TGTGCCAGCAGTGAAGTGAGGAAGGGTTTGAACACTGAAGCTTTCTTT
NA | TRBJ1-2 | NA | TRBV5-4 | CASSPYRFYGYTF | TGTGCCAGCAGCCCCTACAGGTTCTATGGCTACACCTTC
NA | TRBJ2-7 | NA | TRBV9 | CASSAGNPYEQYF | TGTGCCAGCAGCGCTGGGAATCCCTACGAGCAGTACTTC
NA | TRBJ1-6 | NA | TRBV28 | CASSFRIRSSKNSPLHF | TGTGCCAGCAGTTTTCGAATTCGAAGTTCGAAGAATTCACCCCTCCACTTT
NA | TRBJ1-6 | NA | TRBV6-4 | CASSDSGSPLHF | TGTGCCAGCAGTGACTCGGGGTCACCCCTCCACTTT
once | TRBJ1-5 | NA | TRBV2 | CASSADSPYNQPQHF | TGTGCCAGCAGTGCTGACAGCCCATACAATCAGCCCCAGCATTTT
NA | TRBJ1-2 | TRBD1 | TRBV29-1 | CSGRQGSPNYGYTF | TGCAGCGGAAGACAGGGGTCCCCAAACTATGGCTACACCTTC
NA | TRBJ2-7 | NA | TRBV5-8 | CATISGNEQYF | TGTGCCACCATATCCGGTAACGAGCAGTACTTC
NA | TRBJ2-5 | NA | TRBV3-1/TRBV3-2 | CASSARPGGGETQYF | TGTGCCAGCAGCGCGAGGCCCGGTGGTGGAGAGACCCAGTACTTC
NA | TRBJ1-5 | NA | TRBV19 | CATRQVRSNQPQHF | TGTGCCACCAGACAGGTACGGAGCAATCAGCCCCAGCATTTT
NA | TRBJ2-5 | TRBD2 | TRBV10-3 | CAIGKAGVVETQYF | TGTGCCATCGGAAAGGCGGGAGTGGTAGAGACCCAGTACTTC
few | TRBJ1-6 | NA | TRBV11-2 | CASSSFRTAGNTPSSPLHF | TGTGCCAGCAGCTCTTTTAGGACAGCGGGCAATACTCCGAGTTCACCCCTCCACTTT
NA | TRBJ1-2 | NA | TRBV5-6 | CASSLASSGHYGYTF | TGTGCCAGCAGCTTGGCATCTTCAGGACACTATGGCTACACCTTC
once | TRBJ1-4 | NA | TRBV6-6 | CASSYILGGNEKLFF | TGTGCCAGCAGTTACATACTTGGGGGGAATGAAAAACTGTTTTTT
NA | TRBJ1-1 | NA | TRBV29-1 | CSGMNTEAFF | TGCAGTGGAATGAACACTGAAGCTTTCTTT
NA | TRBJ2-5 | TRBD2 | TRBV7-2 | CASSLDGLAGVQETQYF | TGTGCCAGCAGCTTAGATGGGCTAGCGGGAGTCCAAGAGACCCAGTACTTC
NA | TRBJ2-2 | TRBD2 | TRBV7-9 | CASSRTSGNTGELFF | TGTGCCAGCAGCCGGACTAGCGGAAACACCGGGGAGCTGTTTTTT
NA | TRBJ1-2 | TRBD1 | TRBV19 | CASSIVLRTGGNGYTF | TGTGCCAGTAGTATTGTACTAAGGACAGGGGGCAATGGCTACACCTTC
NA | TRBJ2-1 | NA | TRBV7-7 | CASSLSRSYNEQFF | TGTGCTAGCAGCTTAAGCAGATCCTACAATGAGCAGTTCTTC
NA | TRBJ1-6 | TRBD1 | TRBV10-3 | CAISEGQGKDSPLHF | TGTGCCATCAGTGAGGGACAGGGTAAAGATTCACCCCTCCACTTT
NA | TRBJ1-5 | NA | TRBV2 | CASSEMAPPNQPQHF | TGTGCCAGCAGTGAAATGGCGCCCCCCAATCAGCCCCAGCATTTT
NA | TRBJ1-5 | TRBD1 | TRBV6-5 | CASLQGLSNQPQHF | TGTGCCAGCCTACAGGGGTTAAGCAATCAGCCCCAGCATTTT
NA | TRBJ1-2 | TRBD1 | TRBV2 | CASRLTGTDNYGYTF | TGTGCCAGCAGGTTGACAGGGACGGATAACTATGGCTACACCTTC
NA | TRBJ1-2 | NA | TRBV10-2 | CASSSWYSNYGYTF | TGCGCCAGCAGTAGTTGGTATTCGAACTATGGCTACACCTTC
once | TRBJ1-2 | NA | TRBV5-4 | CASSSAYGYTF | TGTGCCAGCAGTTCCGCTTATGGCTACACCTTC
NA | TRBJ1-2 | NA | TRBV24-1 | CATSTTGSYGYTF | TGTGCCACCAGTACGACAGGCTCTTATGGCTACACCTTC
NA | TRBJ2-4 | NA | TRBV5-1 | CASSPGTAKNIQYF | TGCGCCAGCAGCCCCGGGACAGCCAAAAACATTCAGTACTTC
once | TRBJ1-2 | NA | TRBV2 | CASSDGQPGYTF | TGTGCCAGCAGTGACGGGCAGCCCGGCTACACCTTC
once | TRBJ2-5 | TRBD1 | TRBV28 | CASSYRGQGETQYF | TGTGCCAGCAGTTACAGGGGGCAGGGGGAGACCCAGTACTTC
NA | TRBJ2-3 | NA | TRBV9 | CASSRFGSTDTQYF | TGTGCCAGCAGCCGTTTCGGTAGCACAGATACGCAGTATTTT
NA | TRBJ2-3 | NA | TRBV12-5 | CASSVGDTQYF | TGTGCTAGTTCGGTGGGAGATACGCAGTATTTT
NA | TRBJ1-2 | NA | TRBV5-1 | CASRGQGHGYTF | TGCGCCAGCAGGGGGCAGGGACATGGCTACACCTTC
NA | TRBJ1-2 | NA | TRBV7-8 | CASSPGTGMGYGYTF | TGTGCCAGCAGCCCCGGGACCGGCATGGGGTATGGCTACACCTTC
NA | TRBJ2-1 | NA | TRBV30 | CAWSVYDNEQFF | TGTGCCTGGAGTGTCTACGACAATGAGCAGTTCTTC
few | TRBJ2-2 | TRBD2 | TRBV23-1 | CAGGGRHTGELFF | TGCGCCGGGGGCGGGAGGCACACCGGGGAGCTGTTTTTT
NA | TRBJ2-2 | NA | TRBV5-1 | CASRRLIETGPGELFF | TGCGCCAGCAGACGTTTAATCGAGACAGGCCCCGGGGAGCTGTTTTTT
NA | TRBJ1-2 | NA | TRBV7-8 | CASSLAVGSNGYTF | TGTGCCAGCAGCTTAGCGGTAGGAAGTAATGGCTACACCTTC
once | TRBJ1-4 | NA | TRBV4-1 | CASSQAGRSNEKLFF | TGCGCCAGCAGCCAAGCGGGACGGTCGAATGAAAAACTGTTTTTT
NA | TRBJ1-2 | TRBD1 | TRBV15 | CATSIRGGSYGYTF | TGTGCCACCAGCATCAGGGGGGGTAGCTATGGCTACACCTTC
NA | TRBJ2-1 | NA | TRBV11-2 | CASSPINWGNEQFF | TGTGCCAGCAGCCCGATTAATTGGGGCAATGAGCAGTTCTTC
NA | TRBJ2-2 | TRBD2 | TRBV27 | CASSTGGNTGELFF | TGTGCCAGCAGTACGGGGGGGAACACCGGGGAGCTGTTTTTT
NA | TRBJ1-1 | NA | TRBV9 | CASSTSLGGRGTEAFF | TGTGCCAGCAGCACATCTCTGGGGGGCCGGGGCACTGAAGCTTTCTTT
NA | TRBJ1-1 | NA | TRBV2 | CASSLWGEAFF | TGTGCCAGCAGTCTTTGGGGGGAAGCTTTCTTT